This is a list of T cell receptor beta chains from one sample in a study of T cells after posttransplantation cyclophosphamide. Some clones are missing from TCRdb's copy, which holds only in-frame ones; the method was immunoSEQ multiplex PCR. Sampling found more than 20,000 clones, none seen once. The sequenced material came from PBMCs. The receptor source for this set is a man aged 45-65 years in good health, CMV-negative, and a related stem cell transplant donor. Both conserved end residues are part of each CDR3. A D gene is named only where the DNA matches it firmly. Clone size is given as once, few, many, or a class for an expanded clone.

d_gene,j_gene,v_gene,abundance,CDR3aa,CDR3nt
.,TRBJ2-1,TRBV19,many,CASSPVGVQLQFF,TGTGCCAGTAGCCCCGTCGGGGTCCAGTTGCAGTTCTTC
TRBD2,TRBJ2-2,TRBV11-2,many,CASSPGLAGATGELFF,TGTGCCAGCAGCCCCGGACTAGCGGGAGCCACCGGGGAGCTGTTTTTT
.,TRBJ1-1,TRBV5-1,many,CASSLRPGFVNTEAFF,TGCGCCAGCAGCTTGAGGCCAGGGTTTGTAAACACTGAAGCTTTCTTT
.,TRBJ1-1,TRBV5-1,many,CASSLEPNTEAFF,TGCGCCAGCAGCTTGGAGCCGAACACTGAAGCTTTCTTT
.,TRBJ1-1,TRBV7-8,many,CASTSWGGNTEAFF,TGTGCCAGCACCTCCTGGGGGGGGAACACTGAAGCTTTCTTT
.,TRBJ2-1,TRBV7-3,many,CASSLQPGIYNEQFF,TGTGCCAGCAGCCTACAACCAGGGATTTACAATGAGCAGTTCTTC
TRBD1,TRBJ1-3,TRBV19,many,CASSHGQVHSGNTIYF,TGTGCCAGTAGTCATGGACAGGTCCACTCTGGAAACACCATATATTTT
TRBD1,TRBJ2-1,TRBV28,many,CASSLGQVRFF,TGTGCCAGCAGTTTAGGACAGGTTCGGTTCTTC
TRBD2,TRBJ2-3,TRBV30,many,CAWRLAGGTDTQYF,TGTGCCTGGAGACTAGCGGGGGGCACAGATACGCAGTATTTT
.,TRBJ1-2,TRBV6-6,many,CASSYSPTGGLESYTF,TGTGCCAGCAGTTATTCACCTACCGGGGGTCTTGAGAGCTACACCTTC
.,TRBJ2-5,TRBV28,few,CASTWTAARETQYF,TGTGCCAGCACATGGACAGCTGCCAGAGAGACCCAGTACTTC
.,TRBJ2-7,TRBV28,many,CASREQGSIYEQYF,TGTGCCAGCAGAGAACAGGGTTCTATCTACGAGCAGTACTTC
TRBD2,TRBJ2-1,TRBV19,few,CASSKIAGGSYNEQFF,TGTGCCAGTAGTAAGATAGCGGGAGGCTCCTACAATGAGCAGTTCTTC
TRBD1,TRBJ1-2,TRBV14,many,CASSDRGSYGYTF,TGTGCCAGCAGCGACAGGGGATCCTATGGCTACACCTTC
TRBD1,TRBJ1-6,TRBV2,many,CASRRDRTYNSPLHF,TGTGCCAGCAGGAGGGACAGGACGTATAATTCACCCCTCCACTTT
TRBD1,TRBJ1-1,TRBV28,many,CASIRPAGQHGNTEAFF,TGTGCCAGCATCCGACCGGCGGGACAGCATGGGAACACTGAAGCTTTCTTT
.,TRBJ2-5,TRBV11-2,many,CASSSRFVETQYF,TGTGCCAGCAGCTCCCGGTTTGTTGAGACCCAGTACTTC
TRBD2,TRBJ2-1,TRBV2,many,CASTLANYNEQFF,TGTGCCAGCACACTAGCGAACTACAATGAGCAGTTCTTC
.,TRBJ2-7,TRBV5-1,many,CASSSQGLPYEQYF,TGCGCCAGCAGCTCGCAGGGGCTCCCCTACGAGCAGTACTTC
.,TRBJ1-1,TRBV2,many,CASSLKAGITEAFF,TGTGCCAGCAGCCTAAAGGCGGGGATCACTGAAGCTTTCTTT
.,TRBJ1-1,TRBV7-9,many,CASSLAFSGVTEAFF,TGTGCCAGCAGCTTAGCATTTTCAGGGGTCACTGAAGCTTTCTTT
TRBD1,TRBJ2-1,TRBV19,many,CASSIGQGNYNEQFF,TGTGCCAGCAGTATCGGACAGGGCAACTACAATGAGCAGTTCTTC
TRBD1,TRBJ1-4,TRBV7-8,many,CASSLGTGTNEKLFF,TGTGCCAGCAGCTTGGGGACAGGGACAAATGAAAAACTGTTTTTT